These 3 T cell receptor beta chains were sequenced from one sample in a study of T cell responses to AZD1222 COVID-19 vaccine. Produced via immunoSEQ multiplex PCR; TCRdb's table is partial and in-frame only. The data show 15,000 to 20,000 clones, roughly nine tenths seen once. The sequences come from peripheral blood, collected 28 days after the second AZD1222 dose. The receptors were sampled from an adult who received the AZD1222 COVID-19 vaccine.

The chain recombines TRBV2 with TRBJ1-2; a weak D match, TRBD1 (5 bases). CDR1 and CDR2 from the germline V gene are SNHLY and FYNNEI. V lost 5 bases to trimming and J lost 8 bases, with 21 bases between them. The CDR3 has 15 amino acids. Written as DNA, the CDR3 is TGTGCCAGCAGTCTAGAAATTGGTTCGGGGGGAGGCTACACCTTC. It codes for CASSLEIGSGGGYTF.

J is TRBJ1-6 and V is TRBV7-3; the D is unclear. Trimming took off 6 bases at V and 6 bases at J, with 9 bases between the two ends. The germline V gene encodes CDR1 SGHTA and CDR2 FQGTGA. The CDR3 has 13 amino acids. The CDR3 region has the DNA TGTGCCAGCAGGGAGTTTACTAATTCACCCCTCCACTTT. The encoded protein is CASREFTNSPLHF.

The rearrangement uses TRBV19 and TRBJ1-6; 11 bases fit TRBD1. There are 13 residues in the CDR3. CDR1 and CDR2 from the germline V gene are LNHDA and SQIVND (reference sequence). V shed 7 bases and J 9 bases; nucleotides not matched to a gene: 2. The DNA of the CDR3 is TGTGCCAGTACGGACAGGGGGCCTTCACCCCTCCACTTT. Encoded protein: CASTDRGPSPLHF.